This TCR beta chain derives from a study of T cells in Graves' hyperthyroidism and ophthalmopathy. The CDR3 is 13 amino acids. Germline CDR1 and CDR2: SGHTA and FQGNSA. V was cut by 5 bases and J by 4 bases, with 11 bases left in between. Stable Graves' hyperthyroidism meant no ophthalmopathy progression within 18 months. Among the patients, aged 18 to 65, hyperthyroidism was newly diagnosed and had lasted under 2 months. Study-level points and caveats: Most clonotypes expanded in thyroid above 0.001 were likewise present in blood.

This clonotype was counted many times. Antigen unknown. Template material for amplifying TCR beta CDR3 regions consisted of RNA transcripts. Using the HTBI primer set, a first-round RT-PCR was run on the TCR CDR3. From the multiplex PCR reads, TCRdb called clonotypes with MiXCR, one entry per CDR3 protein. Here the sample spans tens of thousands of distinct CDR3 sequences, roughly 51% being singletons. This TCR was sampled from a man aged 18 to 30 with Graves' hyperthyroidism. The chain combines TRBV7-2 with TRBJ1-1; D perhaps matches TRBD1 (6 bases). Specimen: peripheral blood or thyroid tissue (not recorded which). CDR3 nucleotide sequence: TGTGCCAGCAGCCCGACAGGCCCCACTGAAGCTTTCTTT. Amino acid sequence: CASSPTGPTEAFF.